One and the same sample provided the 7 T cell receptor beta chains below, sequenced in a study of blood T cell repertoires in COVID-19. TCRdb keeps only in-frame clones here, not all; method: immunoSEQ multiplex PCR. The data contain 250,000 to 350,000 clones, roughly nine tenths of them singletons. Source material: peripheral blood. The origin of the receptors is a woman aged 50 to 65 who had recovered from COVID-19.

This clone has a handful of counts. The V call is TRBV5-1, the J call TRBJ2-3; tentative D call: TRBD2 (6 bases). The CDR3 loop spans 13 amino acids. V was clipped by 5 bases and J by 2 bases, with 9 bases between them. Per germline, CDR1 SGHRS and CDR2 YFSETQ. The CDR3 reads CASSRGYTDTQYF. CDR3 DNA sequence: TGCGCCAGCAGTCGGGGGTACACAGATACGCAGTATTTT.

This sequence joins TRBV29-1 and TRBJ2-7, with 11 bases fitting TRBD1. V dropped 3 bases and J dropped 3; count of bases not matched to a gene: 1. The V gene's germline CDR1 is SQVTM and CDR2 ANQGSEA. CDR3 length: 13 residues. The CDR3 region has the DNA TGCAGCGTTGAGGGGACAGGGGGCTACGAGCAGTACTTC. Translation: CSVEGTGGYEQYF.

V and J are TRBV3-1 (or the pseudogene TRBV3-2) and TRBJ2-1; no reliable D call. Germline V CDR1 and CDR2: LGHDT, YNNKEL (reference sequence). CDR3 length equals 13 residues. V lost 4 bases and J 11 bases, leaving 15 bases between the germline ends. The CDR3 loop reads CASSPIRSLQQFF. The CDR3 DNA sequence: TGTGCCAGCAGCCCGATCCGGAGCTTACAGCAGTTCTTC.

The chain recombines TRBV5-1 with TRBJ1-3, with D maybe TRBD1 (6 bases). Germline V CDR1 and CDR2: SGHRS, YFSETQ. This CDR3 spans 15 amino acids. V lost 4 bases and J lost 0, with 11 bases in between. The CDR3 loop reads CASSLGAGSGNTIYF. The CDR3 coding sequence is TGCGCCAGCAGCCTGGGGGCGGGCTCTGGAAACACCATATATTTT.

The V and J genes are TRBV4-3 and TRBJ1-1; D may be TRBD1 (5 bases). Trimming removed 6 bases from V and 2 bases from J, with 7 bases in between. This CDR3 is 12 amino acids long. Germline CDR1 reads LGHNA; CDR2 reads YSLEER. Written as DNA, the CDR3 is TGCGCCAGCAGTCAGGGTAACACTGAAGCTTTCTTT. This encodes CASSQGNTEAFF.

The chain uses TRBV15 and TRBJ1-2; D remains unclear. V was shortened by 3 bases and J by 4 bases, with 9 bases between the two germline ends. Germline loops: CDR1 LNHNV, CDR2 YYDKDF (reference sequence). This CDR3 has 13 amino acids. The CDR3: CATSSGSFYGYTF. CDR3 nucleotide sequence: TGTGCCACCAGCAGCGGTTCTTTCTATGGCTACACCTTC. The full variable domain, its missing parts supplied by reference TRBV15 and TRBJ1-2, is DAMVIQNPRYQVTQFGKPVTLSCSQTLNHNVMYWYQQKSSQAPKLLFHYYDKDFNNEADTPDNFQSRRPNTSFCFLDIRSPGLGDTAMYLCATSSGSFYGYTFGSGTRLTVV.

The V call is TRBV7-8, the J call TRBJ1-2, with 8 bases that match TRBD1. The CDR3 is 16 amino acids. Per germline, CDR1 SGHVS and CDR2 FQNEAQ. V gave up 1 base and J gave up 8 bases; unmatched junction bases: 12. The CDR3 spells CASSLESPWQGAGYTF. Here the CDR3 DNA reads TGTGCCAGCAGCTTAGAGTCTCCGTGGCAGGGGGCCGGCTACACCTTC.